Below are 7 T cell receptor beta chains sequenced from a single sample in a study of T cell clonotyping in hematopoietic cell transplantation. Clones were read by immunoSEQ multiplex PCR, and TCRdb kept only the in-frame ones, dropping some. The sample consists of around 15,000 clones, 85% to 95% of them appearing once. What was sequenced was peripheral blood mononuclear cells. All receptors come from a middle-aged man in good health. Some clones in this sample may be carry-over from other donors' samples.

The chain joins TRBV6-6 to TRBJ1-5, with unresolved D. V was shortened by 4 bases and J by 5 bases, with 9 bases between the two germline ends. The germline gives CDR1 MNHNY, CDR2 SVGAGI (reference sequence). The CDR3 loop spans 13 amino acids. The CDR3 region is CASSSRTDQPQHF. DNA of the CDR3: TGTGCCAGCAGTTCCAGGACCGATCAGCCCCAGCATTTT.

This clone was detected only a few times. The chain joins TRBV27 to TRBJ1-2; the D gene is possibly TRBD1 (5 bases). Trimming removed 5 bases at V and 6 bases at J, with 16 bases between. The CDR3 covers 14 residues. The V gene's germline CDR1 is MNHEY and CDR2 SMNVEV (reference sequence). This chain's CDR3 is CASSPQRGWDGYTF. CDR3 DNA sequence: TGTGCCAGCAGTCCGCAGAGGGGCTGGGATGGCTACACCTTC.

J is TRBJ2-7 and V is TRBV7-8; D unclear. V was shortened by 0 bases and J by 4 bases, with 4 bases between the two germline ends. This CDR3 is 12 amino acids long. Per the germline V gene, CDR1 is SGHVS and CDR2 is FQNEAQ. The DNA for the CDR3 is TGTGCCAGCAGCTTAGCTCCATACGAGCAGTACTTC. This sequence encodes CASSLAPYEQYF.

This chain connects TRBV30 to TRBJ2-7; 11 positions match TRBD1. Per the germline V gene, CDR1 is GTSNPN and CDR2 is SVGIG (reference sequence). This CDR3 contains 13 residues. V shed 2 bases and J 5 bases; nucleotides not matched to a gene: 2. The CDR3 DNA is TGTGCCTGGAGTCGGACAGGGGGCAACGAGCAGTACTTC. It translates to CAWSRTGGNEQYF.

This clone was recorded a few times. The CDR3 DNA follows: TGTGCCAGCAGTGCACAGGACGACTTGAACACTGAAGCTTTCTTT. Residues: CASSAQDDLNTEAFF. The V and J genes are TRBV2 and TRBJ1-1, with a weak D call TRBD1 (5 bases). CDR3 length equals 15 residues. Germline CDR1 and CDR2: SNHLY and FYNNEI. V gave up 4 bases and J gave up 0 bases, with 12 bases separating them.

The chain is built from TRBV11-2 and TRBJ1-2, with 8 bases lining up with TRBD1. The V gene's germline CDR1 is SGHAT and CDR2 FQNNGV. The CDR3 is 15 amino acids. J gave up 8 bases and V 3 bases, and 11 bases lay outside the gene matches. The CDR3 loop is CASSFPGTSGGGYTF. The CDR3 bases are TGTGCCAGCAGCTTCCCAGGGACGTCAGGGGGCGGCTACACCTTC.

The chain employs TRBV28 and TRBJ2-1; TRBD1 matches 8 bases. V was clipped by 7 bases and J by 4 bases; unmatched bases: 6. Germline values: CDR1 MDHEN, CDR2 SYDVKM. CDR3 length equals 14 residues. Here the CDR3 reads CASNIGDRYNEQFF. The DNA of the CDR3 is TGTGCCAGCAATATTGGGGACAGGTACAATGAGCAGTTCTTC.